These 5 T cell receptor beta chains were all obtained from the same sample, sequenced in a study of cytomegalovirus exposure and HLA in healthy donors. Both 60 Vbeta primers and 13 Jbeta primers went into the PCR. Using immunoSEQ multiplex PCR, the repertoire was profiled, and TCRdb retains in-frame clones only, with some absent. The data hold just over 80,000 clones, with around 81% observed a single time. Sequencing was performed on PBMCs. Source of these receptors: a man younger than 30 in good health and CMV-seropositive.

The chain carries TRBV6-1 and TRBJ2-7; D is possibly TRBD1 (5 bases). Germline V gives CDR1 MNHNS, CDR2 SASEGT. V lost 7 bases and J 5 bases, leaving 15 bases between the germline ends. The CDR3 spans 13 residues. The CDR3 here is CASTGRAPHEQYF. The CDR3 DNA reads TGTGCCAGCACTGGCAGGGCCCCCCACGAGCAGTACTTC.

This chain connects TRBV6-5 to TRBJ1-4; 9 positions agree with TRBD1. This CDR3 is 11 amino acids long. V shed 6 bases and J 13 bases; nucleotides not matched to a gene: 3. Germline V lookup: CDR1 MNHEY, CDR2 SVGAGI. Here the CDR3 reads CASRGTGTLFF. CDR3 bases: TGTGCCAGCAGGGGGACAGGGACACTGTTTTTT.

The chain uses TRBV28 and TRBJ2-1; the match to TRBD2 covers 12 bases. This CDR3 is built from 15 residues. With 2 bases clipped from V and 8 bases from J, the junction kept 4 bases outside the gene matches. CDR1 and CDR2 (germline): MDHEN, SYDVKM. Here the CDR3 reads CASSLLAGGPYEQFF. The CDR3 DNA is TGTGCCAGCAGTTTACTAGCGGGAGGGCCTTATGAGCAGTTCTTC.

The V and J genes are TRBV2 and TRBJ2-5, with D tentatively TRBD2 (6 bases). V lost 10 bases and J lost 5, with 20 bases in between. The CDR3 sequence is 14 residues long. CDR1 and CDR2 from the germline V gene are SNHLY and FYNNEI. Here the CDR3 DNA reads TGTGCCAAGTTTGACGGGAGAACTATCGAGACCCAGTACTTC. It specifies CAKFDGRTIETQYF.

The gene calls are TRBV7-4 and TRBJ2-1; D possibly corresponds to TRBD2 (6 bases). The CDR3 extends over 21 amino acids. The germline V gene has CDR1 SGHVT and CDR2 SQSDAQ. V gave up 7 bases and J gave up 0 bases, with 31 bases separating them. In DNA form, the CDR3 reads TGTGCCAGCACTTTGGAGGGGCGGGTCCGTCGCTACTTTTCCTCCTACAATGAGCAGTTCTTC. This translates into CASTLEGRVRRYFSSYNEQFF.